The 24 T cell receptor beta chains reported below all come from one sample, sequenced in a study of identical twins. TCRdb reprocessed the 5' RACE reads via MiXCR and lists one record per CDR3 protein. The data hold approximately 470,000 distinct CDR3 sequences, with approximately 15% observed a single time. These same data were also listed under a study on yellow fever vaccine responses in identical twins.

Sequencing was performed on CD4+ T cells sorted from blood. These receptors all stem from a woman younger than 35 in good health.

This clonotype has a count of ten or more. The J gene is TRBJ2-5, the V gene TRBV20-1; no reliable D call. CDR1 and CDR2 from the germline V gene are DFQATT and SNEGSKA (reference sequence). The CDR3 consists of 14 residues. Trimming took off 3 bases at V and 2 bases at J, with 13 bases between the two ends. The CDR3 loop reads CSASDRVWQETQYF. Written as DNA, the CDR3 is TGCAGTGCTAGTGACCGGGTTTGGCAAGAGACCCAGTACTTC.

This clonotype appeared a few times. V usage is TRBV20-1 and J usage is TRBJ2-1, with 11 nucleotides matching TRBD2. This CDR3 spans 15 amino acids. Germline CDR1 is DFQATT and CDR2 is SNEGSKA (reference sequence). After removal of 7 bases from V and 4 bases from J, the junction contained 9 bases not matched to a gene. The chain's CDR3 is CSVTSGGSLYNEQFF. The DNA for the CDR3 is TGCAGTGTCACTAGCGGGGGTAGTTTGTACAATGAGCAGTTCTTC.

CDR3 nucleotide sequence: TGTGCCAGCAATCCCGGGGCCTACGAGCAGTACTTC. Translating gives CASNPGAYEQYF. The chain employs TRBV6-2 or TRBV6-3 and TRBJ2-7; D possibly corresponds to TRBD2 (5 bases). Germline assignment: CDR1 MNHEY and CDR2 SVGEGT. The CDR3 has 12 residues. V was shortened by 7 bases and J by 2 bases, with 9 bases between the two germline ends.

This clonotype was recorded at least ten times. The CDR3 loop reads CASSFPLAGRSTDTQYF. In nucleotides, the CDR3 is TGTGCCAGCAGCTTCCCTTTAGCGGGGAGAAGCACAGATACGCAGTATTTT. This chain links TRBV5-6 with TRBJ2-3; 8 nucleotides align to TRBD2. This CDR3 region has 17 residues. Germline V lookup: CDR1 SGHDT, CDR2 YYEEEE. V shed 2 bases and J 0 bases; nucleotides not matched to a gene: 8.

This clonotype has just a few counts. J is TRBJ2-2 and V is TRBV15; 12 nucleotides agree with TRBD2. The ends lost 1 base at V and 4 bases at J; junction bases unmatched: 10. The germline V gene has CDR1 LNHNV and CDR2 YYDKDF (reference sequence). The CDR3 is 19 residues long. This CDR3 is CATSRVLGLAGSVTGELFF. The CDR3 region has the DNA TGTGCCACCAGCAGAGTCTTAGGACTAGCGGGGAGCGTCACCGGGGAGCTGTTTTTT.

The CDR3 coding sequence is TGTGCCAGCAGTTTCCCGGGGGGACCTGAAGCTTTCTTT. Translation: CASSFPGGPEAFF. The gene calls are TRBV27 and TRBJ1-1, with D maybe TRBD1 (5 bases). The V gene's germline CDR1 is MNHEY and CDR2 SMNVEV (reference sequence). The CDR3 has 13 amino acids. V was shortened by 3 bases and J by 6 bases, with 11 bases between the two germline ends.

In its sample, this clonotype was seen a few times. The chain employs TRBV10-3 and TRBJ1-3; D gene unclear. Germline V gene data show CDR1 as ENHRY and CDR2 as SYGVKD. The CDR3 covers 11 residues. The V and J ends lost 9 bases and 1 base respectively, with 4 bases between them. For the CDR3, the DNA is TGTGCCATTTCTTCTGGAAACACCATATATTTT. Its translation is CAISSGNTIYF.

The chain has TRBV24-1 and TRBJ2-3; TRBD2 agrees at 14 bases. Losses at the gene ends were 4 bases for V and 4 bases for J; bases not matched to a gene: 9. CDR1 is KGHDR and CDR2 is SFDVKD in the germline V gene. There are 18 residues in the CDR3. This CDR3 reads CATSDLGTSGSPADTQYF. The DNA for the CDR3 is TGTGCCACCAGTGACCTCGGGACTAGCGGGAGTCCCGCAGATACGCAGTATTTT.

This clonotype was counted between two and nine times. The J gene is TRBJ1-1, the V gene TRBV6-5; D gene uncertain. The V gene lost 5 bases and the J gene lost 7 bases, with 11 bases spanning the gap. This CDR3 region has 12 residues. Germline loops: CDR1 MNHEY, CDR2 SVGAGI. CDR3 nucleotides: TGTGCCAGCAGTCGACTAACCGGTGAAGCTTTCTTT. Its protein product is CASSRLTGEAFF.

A few counts support this clonotype. J is TRBJ2-2 and V is TRBV7-8; either TRBD1 or TRBD2 may fit D (7 bases each). Trimming removed 5 bases at V and 6 bases at J, with 19 bases between. Germline V CDR1 and CDR2: SGHVS, FQNEAQ. The length of the CDR3 is 16 residues. CDR3 sequence reads: CASSVTGRVLSGELFF. The DNA for the CDR3 is TGTGCCAGCAGCGTGACAGGGAGGGTTTTGTCCGGGGAGCTGTTTTTT.

V is TRBV20-1 and J is TRBJ2-2; TRBD2 matches at 11 bases. Trimming took 1 base from V and 3 from J; bases not matched to a gene: 4. The CDR3 has 16 residues. The germline V gene has CDR1 DFQATT and CDR2 SNEGSKA (reference sequence). DNA of the CDR3: TGCAGTGCTAGAGTGGTAGCGGGGGGGCACACCGGGGAGCTGTTTTTT. Translated: CSARVVAGGHTGELFF.

This clonotype was found many times. This chain connects TRBV6-5 to TRBJ2-3; the D gene is possibly TRBD2 (5 bases). The CDR3 totals 11 residues. Germline-derived CDR1 and CDR2 are MNHEY and SVGAGI. With 5 bases removed from V and 7 bases from J, the gap between germline ends came to 7 bases. The CDR3 nucleotides read TGTGCCAGCAGTGAGGGTAATACGCAGTATTTT. Its protein is CASSEGNTQYF.

This sequence joins TRBV12-3 or TRBV12-4 and TRBJ2-6; the D is unclear. Trimming shortened V by 5 bases and J by 0 bases, and 5 bases separated the two germline ends. This CDR3 is 14 amino acids long. CDR3 region: CASSKTSGANVLTF. The CDR3 DNA is TGTGCCAGCAGTAAGACCTCTGGGGCCAACGTCCTGACTTTC.

This clonotype has only a few counts. This rearrangement joins TRBV7-9 to TRBJ1-2; no reliable D call. Per the germline V gene, CDR1 is SEHNR and CDR2 is FQNEAQ (reference sequence). The CDR3 extends over 13 amino acids. Trimming removed 2 bases from V and 2 bases from J, with 6 bases in between. The CDR3 loop reads CASSLNGNYGYTF. The DNA of the CDR3 is TGTGCCAGCAGCTTAAACGGGAACTATGGCTACACCTTC.

This clonotype turned up a few times. The chain joins TRBV30 to TRBJ2-5; D might be TRBD1 or TRBD2, each matching 5 bases. The CDR3 loop spans 15 amino acids. CDR1 and CDR2 from the germline V gene are GTSNPN and SVGIG (reference sequence). Trimming took 0 bases from V and 4 from J, leaving 15 bases between them. CDR3 coding DNA: TGTGCCTGGAGTGTACTGGCCGGGACCGGAGAGACCCAGTACTTC. Translated: CAWSVLAGTGETQYF.

V and J are TRBV27 and TRBJ2-6; 10 bases align to TRBD1. This CDR3 is 17 amino acids long. Germline V gene lookup returns CDR1 MNHEY and CDR2 SMNVEV (reference sequence). V was clipped by 6 bases and J by 1 base; unmatched bases: 6. The CDR3 sequence is CASRADRGRSGANVLTF. CDR3 DNA: TGTGCCAGCAGGGCGGACAGGGGGAGGTCTGGGGCCAACGTCCTGACTTTC. The variable domain in full, completed from reference TRBV27 and TRBJ2-6, reads EAQVTQNPRYLITVTGKKLTVTCSQNMNHEYMSWYRQDPGLGLRQIYYSMNVEVTDKGDVPEGYKVSRKEKRNFPLILESPSPNQTSLYFCASRADRGRSGANVLTFGAGSRLTVL.

In this sample, this clonotype turned up a few times. The CDR3 spells CASSEGRGEQYF. CDR3 coding DNA: TGTGCCAGCAGTGAGGGGCGTGGCGAGCAGTACTTC. The V gene is TRBV25-1, the J gene TRBJ2-7; a weak D match, TRBD1 (5 bases). Germline lookup yields CDR1 MGHDK and CDR2 SYGVNS. Trimming took off 3 bases at V and 6 bases at J, with 9 bases between the two ends. This CDR3 contains 12 residues.

In its sample, this clonotype was seen many times. The chain is built from TRBV29-1 and TRBJ2-7; the D gene could be TRBD1 or TRBD2 (5 bases each). Germline CDR1 SQVTM, CDR2 ANQGSEA. This CDR3 has 14 residues. The V end was cut by 7 bases, the J end by 0 bases, with 16 bases between. CDR3 loop: CSATKGSNSYEQYF. CDR3 DNA: TGCAGCGCCACGAAGGGGAGCAACTCCTACGAGCAGTACTTC.

In its sample, this clonotype was seen a few times. V usage is TRBV6-1 and J usage is TRBJ1-6; D uncertain. Trimming took off 5 bases at V and 9 bases at J, with 14 bases between the two ends. The CDR3 is made up of 14 amino acids. CDR1 and CDR2 from the germline V gene are MNHNS and SASEGT. The CDR3 sequence is CASSQTAQGSPLHF. The CDR3 DNA is TGTGCCAGCAGTCAGACCGCCCAAGGTTCACCCCTCCACTTT.

J is TRBJ2-7 and V is TRBV5-6; the D gene is possibly TRBD2 (6 bases). V shed 2 bases and J shed 9 bases, with 18 bases lying between them. The CDR3 is made up of 14 amino acids. Per germline, CDR1 SGHDT and CDR2 YYEEEE. The DNA for the CDR3 is TGTGCCAGCAGCTTAGAGAAGCGGGTGGGGGTGCAGTACTTC. Its translation: CASSLEKRVGVQYF. The entire variable domain, with the rest obtained from reference TRBV5-6 and TRBJ2-7, is as follows: DAGVTQSPTHLIKTRGQQVTLRCSPKSGHDTVSWYQQALGQGPQFIFQYYEEEERQRGNFPDRFSGHQFPNYSSELNVNALLLGDSALYLCASSLEKRVGVQYFGPGTRLTVT.

This clonotype was detected a few times. The rearrangement joins TRBV7-8 to TRBJ1-5; D uncertain. The V gene lost 1 base and the J gene lost 0 bases, with 13 bases spanning the gap. Germline V gene lookup returns CDR1 SGHVS and CDR2 FQNEAQ. CDR3 size: 17 residues. CDR3 DNA: TGTGCCAGCAGCTTAGTCGCCTCAGGAGATAGCAATCAGCCCCAGCATTTT. Translating it yields CASSLVASGDSNQPQHF. Full variable domain (outside the CDR3, taken from reference TRBV7-8 and TRBJ1-5): GAGVSQSPRYKVAKRGQDVALRCDPISGHVSLFWYQQALGQGPEFLTYFQNEAQLDKSGLPSDRFFAERPEGSVSTLKIQRTQQEDSAVYLCASSLVASGDSNQPQHFGDGTRLSIL.

The CDR3 bases are TGTGCCAGCAGCGCCTCTTTACAGGGTCGTTCACCCCTCCACTTT. Protein product: CASSASLQGRSPLHF. The V gene is TRBV2, the J gene TRBJ1-6; weak D call: TRBD1 (6 bases). This CDR3 is built from 15 residues. The ends were cut back, 6 bases at V and 9 bases at J, with 18 bases in the middle. Germline V gene lookup returns CDR1 SNHLY and CDR2 FYNNEI.

The chain combines TRBV29-1 with TRBJ1-5, with 7 bases that match TRBD1. V dropped 4 bases and J dropped 3; count of bases not matched to a gene: 6. CDR1 is SQVTM, CDR2 ANQGSEA, per germline. The CDR3 extends over 14 amino acids. The CDR3 DNA follows: TGCAGCGTTGCACTACAGGGGAACAATCAGCCCCAGCATTTT. It codes for CSVALQGNNQPQHF.

This clonotype was counted only a few times. The J gene is TRBJ1-1, the V gene TRBV3-1; 8 bases are shared with TRBD1. The CDR3 has 17 residues. The germline V gene encodes CDR1 LGHDT and CDR2 YNNKEL (reference sequence). Trimming took 1 base from V and 1 from J; bases not matched to a gene: 8. CDR3 bases: TGTGCCAGCAGCCAAGCCGGGACAGGCCTGGGGAACACTGAAGCTTTCTTT. Its translation: CASSQAGTGLGNTEAFF.